This T cell receptor (beta chain) appears in the sequencing data of a study of coeliac disease (dated by TCRdb to the early 2020s). Study-level background: Each coeliac patient fell into one of three classes: newly diagnosed active disease, refractory coeliac disease type I, or disease kept under control by a gluten-free diet. TRB sequencing was successfully performed on samples from around 30 subjects, among which 20 to 25 paired bulk unsorted intraepithelial and lamina propria cell samples were included. Because high-resolution HLA typing was not available, biased TRBV7-2 usage was examined as a proof of principle. A patient counted as having refractory coeliac disease type I if there was no response to a gluten-free diet for over 12 months and the intraepithelial cells were immunophenotypically normal. The goal was to describe the TR repertoires of small intestinal T cells in active coeliac disease, in refractory type I coeliac disease, and in coeliac disease treated with a gluten-free diet. The full study included around 30 patients: about 22 with serologically confirmed coeliac disease and 8 controls with non-small intestinal disorders. The study applied next-generation sequencing of rearranged TRB and TRG CDR3 regions to small intestinal lymphocyte fractions from coeliac and non-coeliac patients.

Overall study outcomes, separate from this receptor: In the authors' view, the approach was unsuitable for unbiased detection of gliadin-specific T cells, since gliadin-specific T cells are scarce and rarely shared between patients. TRB repertoires were largely private; most amino acid sequences were unique to one sample, and V-gene usage did not differ significantly by disease group. TRB and TRG repertoires of active coeliac intraepithelial and lamina propria samples showed lower clonality than controls, suggesting recruitment of diverse T cells. Cross-contamination between compartments was possible, because separating intraepithelial cells from lamina propria cells did not produce high-purity fractions.

Library construction relied on the immunoSEQ multiplex PCR assay. The TR loci underwent multiplexed PCR amplification, with J gene segments targeted by reverse primers and V gene segments targeted by forward primers. The Illumina HiSeq System was used to sequence the amplified CDR3 regions. Under the source paper's analysis protocol: A nearest-neighbour algorithm merged closely related reads to remove PCR and sequencing errors and collapse data into unique sequences. Two measures summarised the repertoires: clonality, and T cell density, defined as TR molecules per amount of genomic DNA input. CDR3 amino acid sequences present in at least 80% of unsorted samples were defined as public TRs and were then tested for differential abundance between coeliac and control samples. Kruskal-Wallis tests followed by Dunn post-tests were used to test for differences in clonality and density between disease groups. TCRdb holds this immuneACCESS table with in-frame rearrangements only. Some clones are missing; in checked studies, unresolved V genes explain under half, and the rest has no known cause. V, J and clone size are taken as reported in that table, and D and trimming were inferred from the DNA itself. Recorded for this sample are more than 7,500 clones; around three fifths of them occurred a single time. The ten largest account for around 9.5% of the sample.

The CDR3 sequence holds 17 residues, the cysteine and phenylalanine included. The kept DNA is CDR3 alone, 51 bases in frame from the first base. The CDR1 and CDR2 encoded by the germline V gene (reference sequence) are SGHNT and YYREEE. V loses 4 bases of germline sequence and J loses 0 bases, and the interval between the two ends is 17 bases. Worth noting for this clone: What this receptor recognizes is not known. Qualities for individual bases were not recorded, and no much larger clone is one base off.

Cells were frozen in liquid nitrogen in DMSO/FBS as aliquots of 500,000 cells, with a single aliquot from each fraction going to sequencing. Every one of the 30 study patients had an endoscopy and a small intestinal biopsy. Intraepithelial cells were released from biopsies by stirring for one hour at 37 degrees C in RPMI containing EGTA, MgCl2 and 1% FBS. The Qiagen DNeasy blood extraction kit was used to extract genomic DNA from the frozen unsorted cell fractions. This chain joins TRBV5-4 to TRBJ2-1; D gene: possibly TRBD2, on 7 matching bases. Sequencing was done on a sample of intraepithelial lymphocytes from the gut. This specimen's cell subset or site label, per the study, means: intraepithelial cell (IEC) fraction of small intestinal biopsy. This clonotype was obtained from a woman aged 55 to 70 with celiac disease. The CDR3 corresponds to CASSLGGAGSSYNEQFF. The nucleotide sequence is given as TGTGCCAGCAGCCTTGGGGGGGCCGGAAGCTCCTACAATGAGCAGTTCTTC.